The 27 T cell receptor beta chains given below trace back to one sample, sequenced in a study of OX40 agonist ivuxolimab in advanced cancers. The protocol was immunoSEQ multiplex PCR, while the TCRdb copy is restricted to in-frame clones and leaves out a portion. The data hold 20,000 to 25,000 clones, with around three quarters observed a single time. The input for sequencing was CD4+ or CD8+ T cells sorted from blood, taken in a trial of the OX40 agonist ivuxolimab. These receptors came from an adult with an advanced solid tumor such as melanoma, head and neck, liver or kidney cancer.

The V and J genes are TRBV11-2 and TRBJ2-7; 8 bases align to TRBD1. The V and J ends lost 5 bases and 3 bases, in that order; junction bases with no gene match: 9. CDR1 SGHAT and CDR2 FQNNGV come from the germline V gene. This CDR3 comprises 15 residues. The CDR3 region is CASSAGGTGYYEQYF. DNA for the CDR3: TGTGCCAGCAGCGCAGGCGGGACAGGTTACTACGAGCAGTACTTC. The full variable domain, in which reference TRBV11-2 and TRBJ2-7 provide the parts outside the CDR3, is EAGVAQSPRYKIIEKRQSVAFWCNPISGHATLYWYQQILGQGPKLLIQFQNNGVVDDSQLPKDRFSAERLKGVDSTLKIQPAKLEDSAVYLCASSAGGTGYYEQYFGPGTRLTVT.

CDR3 sequence (DNA): TGTGCCAGTAGTTCCCAGACTAGTTCGGATGAGCAGTTCTTC. Translated, it gives CASSSQTSSDEQFF. The rearrangement uses TRBV19 and TRBJ2-1, with D possibly TRBD2 on 6 matching bases. The length of the CDR3 is 14 residues. From germline, CDR1 is LNHDA and CDR2 SQIVND (reference sequence). V was shortened by 5 bases and J by 8 bases, with 16 bases between the two germline ends.

Comments on this clone: One junction end does not reproduce the germline sequence, and a read error may be involved. V gene TRBV7-7 combines with J gene TRBJ2-1; D is perhaps TRBD2 (7 bases). Germline CDR1 is SSHAT and CDR2 is FNYEAQ (reference sequence). The CDR3 is 14 residues long. Here the CDR3 reads CASSALGGHDEQFF. CDR3 coding DNA: TGTGCTAGCAGCGCCCTGGGGGGGCACGATGAGCAGTTCTTC.

This chain links TRBV19 with TRBJ1-1, with TRBD1 matching over 7 bases. The CDR3 length is 14 residues. With V trimmed by 3 bases and J by 6 bases, 7 bases remained unmatched. Germline values: CDR1 LNHDA, CDR2 SQIVND (reference sequence). In nucleotides, the CDR3 is TGTGCCAGTAGTATGGCCCAGACAGGGCCTGAAGCTTTCTTT. Translating gives CASSMAQTGPEAFF.

The rearrangement links TRBV6-5 to TRBJ2-7, with TRBD2 matching 8 bases. Germline V CDR1 and CDR2: MNHEY, SVGAGI. J lost 2 bases, V lost 0 bases, and 6 bases had no gene match. The CDR3 has 16 amino acids. In nucleotides, the CDR3 is TGTGCCAGCAGTTACTCGAGTAGCGGGGAAACCTACGAGCAGTACTTC. Its translation: CASSYSSSGETYEQYF.

The V gene is TRBV29-1, the J gene TRBJ2-7, with D possibly TRBD2 on 7 matching bases. Trimming pared 7 bases from V and 6 bases from J, leaving 22 bases between. Per germline, CDR1 SQVTM and CDR2 ANQGSEA. The CDR3 has 14 amino acids. The CDR3 is CSARGGTGKFEQYF. CDR3 nucleotides: TGCAGCGCAAGGGGGGGGACGGGGAAATTCGAGCAGTACTTC.

The CDR3 loop is CASSKGTSGDGTDTQYF. The CDR3 region has the DNA TGTGCCAGCAGCAAAGGGACTAGCGGGGATGGCACAGATACGCAGTATTTT. The J gene is TRBJ2-3, the V gene TRBV21-1; the D call of TRBD2 is as the table states it, not checked on the DNA. TRBV21-1 is annotated as a pseudogene. This CDR3 has 17 amino acids.

The CDR3 region has the DNA TGTGCCTGGAGTCCCCTTTACGCTAGCACAGATACGCAGTATTTT. It codes for CAWSPLYASTDTQYF. The chain links TRBV30 to TRBJ2-3; no clear D gene. Deletions cut 2 bases from V and 0 bases from J, with 12 bases between. Germline assignment: CDR1 GTSNPN and CDR2 SVGIG (reference sequence). The CDR3 is 15 residues long.

The chain employs TRBV7-2 and TRBJ1-5, with D unclear. V was cut by 5 bases and J by 0 bases, with 11 bases left in between. The CDR3 runs to 15 residues. The germline V gene encodes CDR1 SGHTA and CDR2 FQGNSA. This CDR3 is CASSDTSNSNQPQHF. The CDR3 DNA follows: TGTGCCAGCAGCGATACGAGTAATAGCAATCAGCCCCAGCATTTT. The whole variable domain, filled in from reference TRBV7-2 and TRBJ1-5, reads GAGVSQSPSNKVTEKGKDVELRCDPISGHTALYWYRQSLGQGLEFLIYFQGNSAPDKSGLPSDRFSAERTGGSVSTLTIQRTQQEDSAVYLCASSDTSNSNQPQHFGDGTRLSIL.

By sample share, this clone is medium-sized. DNA for the CDR3: TGTGCCAGCAGCCAAGATCGGCTGCGACCGAGAGACACACTATCCTACGAGCAGTACTTC. Translation gives CASSQDRLRPRDTLSYEQYF. The V and J genes are TRBV14 and TRBJ2-7; D call uncertain. CDR1 is SGHDN, CDR2 FVKESK, per germline. The CDR3 sequence is 20 residues long. Trimming removed 0 bases at V and 1 base at J, with 25 bases between.

This clone was seen a single time. The chain couples TRBV14 to TRBJ2-6, with a tentative D call TRBD1 (6 bases). The CDR3 sequence is 15 residues long. CDR1 is SGHDN, CDR2 FVKESK, per germline. Trimming pared 3 bases from V and 2 bases from J, leaving 8 bases between. The CDR3 is CASSQDRAGANVLTF. The CDR3 region has the DNA TGTGCCAGCAGCCAGGACAGAGCTGGGGCCAACGTCCTGACTTTC.

This chain uses TRBV7-8 with TRBJ1-6, with a weak D call TRBD1 (5 bases). V lost 3 bases and J lost 7, with 19 bases in between. CDR1 and CDR2 (germline): SGHVS, FQNEAQ. There are 17 residues in the CDR3. CDR3 coding DNA: TGTGCCAGCAGCTTCACCCGCCCAGGGATCCTAAATTCACCCCTCCACTTT. Its translation: CASSFTRPGILNSPLHF. Full variable domain (remainder filled in from reference TRBV7-8 and TRBJ1-6): GAGVSQSPRYKVAKRGQDVALRCDPISGHVSLFWYQQALGQGPEFLTYFQNEAQLDKSGLPSDRFFAERPEGSVSTLKIQRTQQEDSAVYLCASSFTRPGILNSPLHFGNGTRLTVT.

This chain links TRBV7-3 with TRBJ1-6; D ambiguous. CDR3 length: 16 amino acids. Germline CDR1 reads SGHTA; CDR2 reads FQGTGA. The ends were cut back, 5 bases at V and 9 bases at J, with 20 bases in the middle. CDR3 bases: TGTGCCAGCAGCCCCGTGGGCCCGGCGGGTCGTTCACCCCTCCACTTT. The encoded protein is CASSPVGPAGRSPLHF.

V gene TRBV9 combines with J gene TRBJ1-5, with 7 bases that match TRBD1. V was clipped by 0 bases and J by 4 bases; unmatched bases: 4. CDR1 is SGDLS and CDR2 is YYNGEE in the germline V gene. The CDR3 extends over 15 amino acids. The CDR3 nucleotides read TGTGCCAGCAGCGTAGATGGGACAGCTAATCAGCCCCAGCATTTT. Protein sequence: CASSVDGTANQPQHF.

V is TRBV7-3 and J is TRBJ1-2; 7 bases match TRBD1. The germline gives CDR1 SGHTA, CDR2 FQGTGA. Trimming at V came to 5 bases and at J to 1 base, leaving 7 bases not matched to a gene. This CDR3 has 15 residues. This chain's CDR3 is CASSQTGPYNYGYTF. The DNA of the CDR3 is TGTGCCAGCAGCCAGACAGGGCCCTATAACTATGGCTACACCTTC. The entire variable domain, with the rest obtained from reference TRBV7-3 and TRBJ1-2, is as follows: GAGVSQTPSNKVTEKGKYVELRCDPISGHTALYWYRQSLGQGPEFLIYFQGTGAADDSGLPNDRFFAVRPEGSVSTLKIQRTERGDSAVYLCASSQTGPYNYGYTFGSGTRLTVV.

The V and J genes are TRBV5-1 and TRBJ2-2; D gene uncertain. Trimming took off 5 bases at V and 4 bases at J, with 21 bases between the two ends. The V gene's germline CDR1 is SGHRS and CDR2 YFSETQ. This CDR3 is 17 amino acids long. CDR3 bases: TGCGCCAGCAGTTTTCCCGCCGGCGGAGCCAGCACCGGGGAGCTGTTTTTT. Amino acid sequence: CASSFPAGGASTGELFF.

V usage is TRBV7-9 and J usage is TRBJ2-1; D unclear. Germline V gene lookup returns CDR1 SEHNR and CDR2 FQNEAQ (reference sequence). V was pared by 5 bases and J by 4 bases, with 9 bases between. The CDR3 sequence is 13 residues long. The CDR3 sequence: CASSIGRYNEQFF. For the CDR3, the DNA is TGTGCCAGCAGCATCGGACGGTACAATGAGCAGTTCTTC.

The rearrangement links TRBV27 to TRBJ1-1; 7 nucleotides line up with TRBD1. In germline, CDR1 is MNHEY, CDR2 SMNVEV (reference sequence). This CDR3 is built from 15 residues. V dropped 4 bases and J dropped 0; count of bases not matched to a gene: 5. CDR3 in DNA: TGTGCCAGCAGTTCCTTGACAGGGTTGAACACTGAAGCTTTCTTT. This translates into CASSSLTGLNTEAFF.

This clone was seen once. This chain connects TRBV5-4 to TRBJ2-7; D is perhaps TRBD2 (5 bases). The CDR3 totals 15 residues. The V end was cut by 2 bases, the J end by 0 bases, with 12 bases between. Germline V CDR1 and CDR2: SGHNT, YYREEE (reference sequence). CDR3 in amino acids: CASSLGRGSSYEQYF. The DNA of the CDR3 is TGTGCCAGCAGCTTAGGGCGTGGGAGCTCCTACGAGCAGTACTTC.

The genes are TRBV27 and TRBJ2-3, with D perhaps matching TRBD1 (5 bases). Germline V gene data show CDR1 as MNHEY and CDR2 as SMNVEV (reference sequence). V dropped 0 bases and J dropped 2 bases, with 12 bases sitting between them. This CDR3 region has 16 residues. The DNA of the CDR3 is TGTGCCAGCAGTTTATCAGGGGCCCCGGCCACAGATACGCAGTATTTT. This codes for CASSLSGAPATDTQYF.

The chain has TRBV7-8 and TRBJ2-5; 7 bases fit TRBD1. The CDR3 runs 15 residues. Germline lookup yields CDR1 SGHVS and CDR2 FQNEAQ. J gave up 1 base and V 2 bases, and 4 bases lay outside the gene matches. This CDR3 is CASSLPDRTQETQYF. The CDR3 nucleotides are TGTGCCAGCAGCTTACCGGACAGGACCCAAGAGACCCAGTACTTC.

The V and J genes are TRBV6-5 and TRBJ2-7; D ambiguous. The CDR3 has 12 residues. Trimming took 3 bases from V and 3 from J, leaving 6 bases between them. Germline V lookup: CDR1 MNHEY, CDR2 SVGAGI. The CDR3 DNA reads TGTGCCAGCAGTTATAACAGCTACGAGCAGTACTTC. As protein: CASSYNSYEQYF.

This sequence joins TRBV7-3 and TRBJ2-1, with a weak D call TRBD1 (6 bases). V lost 5 bases and J 3 bases, leaving 11 bases between the germline ends. In germline, CDR1 is SGHTA, CDR2 FQGTGA. This CDR3 region has 14 residues. CDR3: CASSPDRSYNEQFF. DNA for the CDR3: TGTGCCAGCAGCCCAGACAGGAGCTACAATGAGCAGTTCTTC.

The V gene is TRBV5-4, the J gene TRBJ2-3, with 9 positions matching TRBD2. Germline V gene lookup returns CDR1 SGHNT and CDR2 YYREEE (reference sequence). Trimming removed 0 bases from V and 2 bases from J; junction bases left unmatched: 4. This CDR3 is built from 16 residues. The CDR3 bases are TGTGCCAGCAGCTTGGTGGCGGGGGGGCCCACAGATACGCAGTATTTT. This translates into CASSLVAGGPTDTQYF.

The chain is built from TRBV27 and TRBJ1-2, with 9 bases fitting TRBD1. The CDR3 loop spans 15 amino acids. Germline lookup yields CDR1 MNHEY and CDR2 SMNVEV (reference sequence). V gave up 6 bases and J gave up 5 bases; unmatched junction bases: 10. For the CDR3, the DNA is TGTGCCAGCAGCAGAATCCGGGACAGGGTTTATGGCTACACCTTC. It yields the protein CASSRIRDRVYGYTF.

J is TRBJ1-1 and V is TRBV6-5, with D perhaps matching TRBD1 (6 bases). The germline CDR1 and CDR2 sequences are MNHEY and SVGAGI. The CDR3 extends over 12 amino acids. V lost 8 bases, J lost 6 bases, and 13 bases lay in between. CDR3 loop: CASYDRTAEAFF. The CDR3 DNA follows: TGTGCCAGCTACGATCGGACAGCTGAAGCTTTCTTT.

V gene TRBV15 combines with J gene TRBJ1-5, with a weak D call TRBD1 (5 bases). V was pared by 1 base and J by 3 bases, with 10 bases between. Germline V gene lookup returns CDR1 LNHNV and CDR2 YYDKDF (reference sequence). There are 15 residues in the CDR3. The CDR3 protein is CATSRGVGVNQPQHF. As DNA, the CDR3 is TGTGCCACCAGCAGAGGGGTGGGGGTCAATCAGCCCCAGCATTTT. The whole variable domain, remainder taken from reference TRBV15 and TRBJ1-5, is DAMVIQNPRYQVTQFGKPVTLSCSQTLNHNVMYWYQQKSSQAPKLLFHYYDKDFNNEADTPDNFQSRRPNTSFCFLDIRSPGLGDTAMYLCATSRGVGVNQPQHFGDGTRLSIL.